The sequence of this TCR beta chain was determined in a study of T cells after yellow fever vaccination. CDR1 and CDR2 (germline): SGHRS, YFSETQ. The CDR3 runs to 16 residues. V gave up 0 bases and J gave up 9 bases, with 19 bases separating them. As TCR cDNA was made by 5'RACE template switching, a universal primer site and UMIs were added. One entry per CDR3 protein results from TCRdb running MiXCR on the 5' RACE reads. Here the sample spans 450,000 to 550,000 distinct CDR3 sequences, 20% to 25% being singletons. With respect to this clonotype: Antigen specificity is unknown.

Study-wide results and caveats: Reappearance after the booster was seen for most primary-vaccination clones, at 95% to 98% CD4 and 80% to 90% CD8. Although the secondary response was weaker, it peaked faster, at day 5 versus 15.

The chain joins TRBV5-1 to TRBJ2-4; possibly TRBD2 for D (7 bases). Sequencing used PBMCs, obtained roughly 20 days after the first yellow fever vaccination. This sequence was found in a man between 18 and 29 years old who received the YFV17D yellow fever vaccine. CDR3 DNA: TGCGCCAGCAGCTTGGACGCGGGGGCCCCGGGGAGCATTCAGTACTTC. Translating it yields CASSLDAGAPGSIQYF.